This T cell receptor (beta chain) comes out of a study of blood T cell repertoires in COVID-19. Clinical histories supplied by participants themselves formed the basis of cohort assignment. Exposed enrollees had met someone with a PCR-confirmed or clinician-diagnosed COVID-19 case at some point within the 2 weeks before study entry. Germline assignment: CDR1 SGHTS and CDR2 YDEGEE. CDR3 size: 14 residues. V was trimmed by 5 bases and J by 2 bases, leaving 12 bases between them. Assay used: immunoSEQ multiplex PCR; TCRdb lists only in-frame clones, some missing. The sample consists of around 320,000 clones, roughly 86% of them appearing once.

Sequencing was carried out using PBMCs or T cells enriched from blood (not recorded which). The rearrangement joins TRBV5-8 to TRBJ2-3, with D perhaps matching TRBD1 (6 bases). The sequence derives from a woman in her forties or fifties who had been exposed to COVID-19. In DNA form, the CDR3 reads TGTGCCAGCAGTAAGACAGGACCCACAGATACGCAGTATTTT. Its protein product is CASSKTGPTDTQYF. Complete variable domain (other parts from reference TRBV5-8 and TRBJ2-3): EAGVTQSPTHLIKTRGQQATLRCSPISGHTSVYWYQQALGLGLQFLLWYDEGEERNRGNFPPRFSGRQFPNYSSELNVNALELEDSALYLCASSKTGPTDTQYFGPGTRLTVL.